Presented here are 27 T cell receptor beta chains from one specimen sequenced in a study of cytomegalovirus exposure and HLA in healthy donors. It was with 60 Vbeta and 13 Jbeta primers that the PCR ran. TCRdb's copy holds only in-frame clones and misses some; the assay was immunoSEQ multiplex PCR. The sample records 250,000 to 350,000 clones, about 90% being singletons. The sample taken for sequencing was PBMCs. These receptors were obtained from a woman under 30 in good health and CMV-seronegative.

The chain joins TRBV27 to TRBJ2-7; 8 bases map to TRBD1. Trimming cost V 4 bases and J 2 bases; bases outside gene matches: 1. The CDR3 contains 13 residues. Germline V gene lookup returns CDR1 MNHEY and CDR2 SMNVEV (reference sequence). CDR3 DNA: TGTGCCAGCAGTTCGACAGGGGCCTACGAGCAGTACTTC. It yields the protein CASSSTGAYEQYF.

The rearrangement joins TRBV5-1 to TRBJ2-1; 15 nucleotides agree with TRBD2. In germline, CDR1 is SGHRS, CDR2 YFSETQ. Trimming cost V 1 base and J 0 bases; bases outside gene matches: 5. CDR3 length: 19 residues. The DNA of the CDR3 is TGCGCCAGCAGCTTGCGTGGGACTAGCGGGGGGAGCTCCTACAATGAGCAGTTCTTC. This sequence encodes CASSLRGTSGGSSYNEQFF.

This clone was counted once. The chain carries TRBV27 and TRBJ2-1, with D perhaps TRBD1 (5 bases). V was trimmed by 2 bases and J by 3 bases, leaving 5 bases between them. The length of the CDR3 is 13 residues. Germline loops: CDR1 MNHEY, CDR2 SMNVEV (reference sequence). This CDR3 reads CASSLDSYNEQFF. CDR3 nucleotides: TGTGCCAGCAGTTTAGACAGCTACAATGAGCAGTTCTTC.

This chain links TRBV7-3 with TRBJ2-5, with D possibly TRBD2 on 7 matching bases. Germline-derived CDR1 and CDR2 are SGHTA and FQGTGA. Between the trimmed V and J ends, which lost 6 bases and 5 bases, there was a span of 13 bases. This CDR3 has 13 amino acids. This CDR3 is CASSWGGGETQYF. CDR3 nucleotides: TGTGCCAGCAGTTGGGGGGGCGGGGAGACCCAGTACTTC.

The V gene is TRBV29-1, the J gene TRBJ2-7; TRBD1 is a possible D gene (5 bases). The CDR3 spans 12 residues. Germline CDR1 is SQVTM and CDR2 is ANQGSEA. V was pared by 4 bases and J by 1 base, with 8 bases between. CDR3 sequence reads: CSVAAGSYEQYF. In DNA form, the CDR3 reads TGCAGCGTTGCGGCAGGGTCCTACGAGCAGTACTTC.

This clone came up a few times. As DNA, the CDR3 is TGCAGCGTTGTGACGGTGGAGGCTTTCTTT. It yields the protein CSVVTVEAFF. V is TRBV29-1 and J is TRBJ1-1; D gene ambiguous. Trimming stripped 4 bases from V and 11 bases from J, with 11 bases between. The length of the CDR3 is 10 residues. The germline gives CDR1 SQVTM, CDR2 ANQGSEA.

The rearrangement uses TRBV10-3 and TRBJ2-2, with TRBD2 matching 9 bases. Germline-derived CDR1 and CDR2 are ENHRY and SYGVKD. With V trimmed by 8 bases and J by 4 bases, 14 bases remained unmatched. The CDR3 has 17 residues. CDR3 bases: TGTGCCATCCCGGCCGAGAGCGGGGGGACCGCCACCGGGGAGCTGTTTTTT. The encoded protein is CAIPAESGGTATGELFF.

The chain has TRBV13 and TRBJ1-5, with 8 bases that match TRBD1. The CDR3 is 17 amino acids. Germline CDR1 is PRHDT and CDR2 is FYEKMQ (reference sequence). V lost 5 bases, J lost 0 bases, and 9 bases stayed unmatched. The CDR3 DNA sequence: TGTGCCAGCAGCCAAGCCGGGACAGGCGGTAGCAATCAGCCCCAGCATTTT. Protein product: CASSQAGTGGSNQPQHF.

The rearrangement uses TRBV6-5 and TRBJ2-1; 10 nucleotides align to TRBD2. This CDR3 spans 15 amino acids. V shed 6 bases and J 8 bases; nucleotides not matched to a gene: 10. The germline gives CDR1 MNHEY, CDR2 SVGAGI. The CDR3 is CASSERAGGRDEQFF. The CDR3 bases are TGTGCCAGCAGCGAACGAGCGGGGGGGCGGGATGAGCAGTTCTTC.

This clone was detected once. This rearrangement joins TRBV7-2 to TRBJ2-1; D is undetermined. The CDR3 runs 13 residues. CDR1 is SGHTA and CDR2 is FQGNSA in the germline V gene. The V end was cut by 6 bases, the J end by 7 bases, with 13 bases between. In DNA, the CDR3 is TGTGCCAGCAGTTCTACGTGGCGGAATGAGCAGTTCTTC. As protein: CASSSTWRNEQFF.

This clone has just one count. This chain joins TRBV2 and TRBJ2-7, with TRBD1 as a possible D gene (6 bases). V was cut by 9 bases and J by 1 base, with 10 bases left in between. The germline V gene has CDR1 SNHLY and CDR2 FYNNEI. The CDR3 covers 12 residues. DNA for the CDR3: TGTGCCAGAAGAGGGACATCCTACGAGCAGTACTTC. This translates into CARRGTSYEQYF.

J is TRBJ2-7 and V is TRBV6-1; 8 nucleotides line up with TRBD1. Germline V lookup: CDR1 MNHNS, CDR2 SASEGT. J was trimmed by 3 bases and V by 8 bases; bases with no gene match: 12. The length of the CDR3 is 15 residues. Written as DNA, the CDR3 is TGTGCCAGCCTAGAAGGACAGGGCCTAAACTACGAGCAGTACTTC. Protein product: CASLEGQGLNYEQYF.

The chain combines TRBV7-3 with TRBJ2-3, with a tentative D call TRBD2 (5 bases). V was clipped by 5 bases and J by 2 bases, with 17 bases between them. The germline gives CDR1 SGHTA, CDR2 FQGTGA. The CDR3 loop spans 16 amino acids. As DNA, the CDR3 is TGTGCCAGCAGCCCGGACTTTCTTCAAGACACAGATACGCAGTATTTT. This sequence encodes CASSPDFLQDTDTQYF.

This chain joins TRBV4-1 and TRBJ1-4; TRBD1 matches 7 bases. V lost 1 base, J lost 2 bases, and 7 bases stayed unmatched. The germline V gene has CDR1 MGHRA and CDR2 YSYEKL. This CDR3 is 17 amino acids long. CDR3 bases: TGCGCCAGCAGCCAAGGGAACAGGGGACGTACTAATGAAAAACTGTTTTTT. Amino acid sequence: CASSQGNRGRTNEKLFF.

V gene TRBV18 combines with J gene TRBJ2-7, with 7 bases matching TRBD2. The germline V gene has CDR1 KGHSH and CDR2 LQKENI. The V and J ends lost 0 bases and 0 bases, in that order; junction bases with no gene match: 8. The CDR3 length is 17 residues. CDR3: CASSPPVGGGHSYEQYF. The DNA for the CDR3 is TGTGCCAGCTCACCACCGGTCGGCGGGGGTCACTCCTACGAGCAGTACTTC.

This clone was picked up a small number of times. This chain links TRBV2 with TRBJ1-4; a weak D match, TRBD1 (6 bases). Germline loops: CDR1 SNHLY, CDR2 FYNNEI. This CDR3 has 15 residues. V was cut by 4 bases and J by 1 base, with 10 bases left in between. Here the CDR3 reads CASSATGKTNEKLFF. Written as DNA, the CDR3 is TGTGCCAGCAGTGCTACAGGGAAAACTAATGAAAAACTGTTTTTT.

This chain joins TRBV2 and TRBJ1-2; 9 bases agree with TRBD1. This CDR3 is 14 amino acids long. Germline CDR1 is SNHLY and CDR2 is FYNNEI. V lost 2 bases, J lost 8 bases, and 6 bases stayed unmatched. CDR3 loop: CASSESNRGHGYTF. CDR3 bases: TGTGCCAGCAGTGAATCTAACAGGGGGCACGGCTACACCTTC.

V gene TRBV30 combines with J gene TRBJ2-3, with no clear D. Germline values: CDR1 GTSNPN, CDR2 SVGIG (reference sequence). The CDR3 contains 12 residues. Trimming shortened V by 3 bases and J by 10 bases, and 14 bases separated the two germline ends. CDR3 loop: CAWSGGPDPQYF. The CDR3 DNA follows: TGTGCCTGGAGCGGCGGTCCAGACCCGCAGTATTTT.

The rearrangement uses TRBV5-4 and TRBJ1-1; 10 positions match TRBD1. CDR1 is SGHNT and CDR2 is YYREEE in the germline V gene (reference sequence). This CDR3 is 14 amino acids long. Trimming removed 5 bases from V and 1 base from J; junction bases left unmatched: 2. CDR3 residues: CASSRDRGNTEAFF. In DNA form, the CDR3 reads TGTGCCAGCAGTCGGGACAGGGGGAACACTGAAGCTTTCTTT.

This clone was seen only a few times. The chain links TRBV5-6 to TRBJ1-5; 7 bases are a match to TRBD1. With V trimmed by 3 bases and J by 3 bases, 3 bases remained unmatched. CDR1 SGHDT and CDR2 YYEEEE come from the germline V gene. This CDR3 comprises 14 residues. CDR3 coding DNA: TGTGCCAGCAGCTCGGGACAGTTCAATCAGCCCCAGCATTTT. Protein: CASSSGQFNQPQHF.

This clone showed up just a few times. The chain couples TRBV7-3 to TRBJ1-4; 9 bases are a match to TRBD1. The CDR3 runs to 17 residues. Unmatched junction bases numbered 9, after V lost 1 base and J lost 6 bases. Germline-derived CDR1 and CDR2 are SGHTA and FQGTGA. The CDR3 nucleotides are TGTGCCAGCAGCTTAAAGAACGGGACAGGGAAGGATGAAAAACTGTTTTTT. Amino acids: CASSLKNGTGKDEKLFF.

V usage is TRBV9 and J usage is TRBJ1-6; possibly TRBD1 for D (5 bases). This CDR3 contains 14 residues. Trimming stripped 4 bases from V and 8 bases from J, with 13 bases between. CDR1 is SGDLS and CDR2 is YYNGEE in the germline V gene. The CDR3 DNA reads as TGTGCCAGCAGCACCCCGGGGGGAGATTCACCCCTCCACTTT. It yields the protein CASSTPGGDSPLHF.

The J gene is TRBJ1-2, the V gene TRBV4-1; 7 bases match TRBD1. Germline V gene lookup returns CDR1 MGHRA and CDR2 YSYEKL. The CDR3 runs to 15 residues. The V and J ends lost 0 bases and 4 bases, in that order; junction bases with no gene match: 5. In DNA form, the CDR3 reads TGCGCCAGCAGCCAAGATCTGGGACAGACCTATGGCTACACCTTC. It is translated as CASSQDLGQTYGYTF.

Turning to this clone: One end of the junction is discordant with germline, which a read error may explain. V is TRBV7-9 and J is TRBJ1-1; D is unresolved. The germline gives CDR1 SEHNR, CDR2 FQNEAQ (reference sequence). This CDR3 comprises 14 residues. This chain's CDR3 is CSSSLPLGDTEAFF. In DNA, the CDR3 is TGTTCCAGCAGCTTACCTCTCGGGGACACTGAAGCTTTCTTT.

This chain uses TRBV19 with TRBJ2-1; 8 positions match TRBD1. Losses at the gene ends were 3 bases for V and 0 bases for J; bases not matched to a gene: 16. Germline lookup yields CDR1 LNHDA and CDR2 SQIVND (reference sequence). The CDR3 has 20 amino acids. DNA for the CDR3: TGTGCCAGTAGTATTGGTACAGGGGGAACTACTCGTAGCTCCTACAATGAGCAGTTCTTC. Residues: CASSIGTGGTTRSSYNEQFF. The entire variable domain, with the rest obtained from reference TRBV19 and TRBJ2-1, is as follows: DGGITQSPKYLFRKEGQNVTLSCEQNLNHDAMYWYRQDPGQGLRLIYYSQIVNDFQKGDIAEGYSVSREKKESFPLTVTSAQKNPTAFYLCASSIGTGGTTRSSYNEQFFGPGTRLTVL.

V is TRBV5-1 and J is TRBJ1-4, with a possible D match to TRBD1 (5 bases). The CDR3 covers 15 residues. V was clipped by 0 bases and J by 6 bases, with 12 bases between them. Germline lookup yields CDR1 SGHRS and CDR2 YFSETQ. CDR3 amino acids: CASSLGVRDHEKLFF. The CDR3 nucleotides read TGCGCCAGCAGCTTGGGCGTCAGGGATCATGAAAAACTGTTTTTT.

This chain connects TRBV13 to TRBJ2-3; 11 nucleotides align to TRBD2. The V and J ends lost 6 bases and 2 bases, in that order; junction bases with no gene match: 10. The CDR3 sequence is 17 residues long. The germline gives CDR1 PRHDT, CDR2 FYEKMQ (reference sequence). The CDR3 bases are TGTGCCAGCAGTTTTAAACTAGCGGGGGCTACCACAGATACGCAGTATTTT. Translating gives CASSFKLAGATTDTQYF.